These 25 T cell receptor beta chains originate from one sample sequenced in a study of cytomegalovirus exposure and HLA in healthy donors. In the PCR, 60 Vbeta and 13 Jbeta primers were used. The table came from immunoSEQ multiplex PCR; TCRdb's copy has only in-frame clones and leaves some out. Of 100,000 to 150,000 clones in the sample, roughly four fifths were seen once. Source material: PBMCs. The receptors were gathered from a boy younger than 10 in good health and CMV-seronegative.

V usage is TRBV11-2 and J usage is TRBJ2-5; tentative D call: TRBD1 (6 bases). The CDR3 runs to 14 residues. The germline gives CDR1 SGHAT, CDR2 FQNNGV. The V end was cut by 5 bases, the J end by 4 bases, with 14 bases between. In nucleotides, the CDR3 is TGTGCCAGCAGCCCACCTCAGGGGAGAGAGACCCAGTACTTC. Translation gives CASSPPQGRETQYF.

This clone has more than one count but fewer than ten. The chain has TRBV13 and TRBJ1-5; TRBD1 matches 8 bases. J gave up 1 base and V 4 bases, and 9 bases lay outside the gene matches. This CDR3 spans 17 amino acids. Germline V gene data show CDR1 as PRHDT and CDR2 as FYEKMQ (reference sequence). The CDR3 is CASSSRTGRMSNQPQHF. CDR3 DNA sequence: TGTGCCAGCAGCTCGCGGACAGGGCGGATGAGCAATCAGCCCCAGCATTTT.

The J gene is TRBJ1-2, the V gene TRBV19; 7 nucleotides line up with TRBD1. Trimming cost V 10 bases and J 2 bases; bases outside gene matches: 7. Germline values: CDR1 LNHDA, CDR2 SQIVND (reference sequence). The CDR3 totals 13 residues. CDR3: CATTGGQNYGYTF. DNA of the CDR3: TGTGCCACCACCGGGGGACAGAACTATGGCTACACCTTC.

The V call is TRBV7-9, the J call TRBJ2-7; D might be TRBD1 (5 bases). Germline V lookup: CDR1 SEHNR, CDR2 FQNEAQ (reference sequence). The V end was cut by 5 bases, the J end by 3 bases, with 8 bases between. This CDR3 is 12 amino acids long. The CDR3 DNA reads TGTGCCAGCAGCCCGACAGACTACGAGCAGTACTTC. It translates to CASSPTDYEQYF.

This clone was detected a few times. This chain links TRBV7-9 with TRBJ2-3; maybe TRBD2 (5 bases). The CDR3 extends over 16 amino acids. V gave up 5 bases and J gave up 5 bases, with 20 bases separating them. Looked up from germline, CDR1 is SEHNR and CDR2 is FQNEAQ (reference sequence). The CDR3 DNA is TGTGCCAGCAGCCCGACGGCCCTAGCCCTATTAGATACGCAGTATTTT. It encodes CASSPTALALLDTQYF.

The gene calls are TRBV5-8 and TRBJ1-1; the match to TRBD1 covers 11 bases. The length of the CDR3 is 15 residues. Germline lookup yields CDR1 SGHTS and CDR2 YDEGEE. V lost 4 bases, J lost 0 bases, and 2 bases stayed unmatched. This chain's CDR3 is CASSADRGLNTEAFF. As DNA, the CDR3 is TGTGCCAGCAGCGCGGACAGGGGGCTGAACACTGAAGCTTTCTTT.

This clone was seen a single time. The chain carries TRBV7-3 and TRBJ2-3; 7 bases are a match to TRBD1. This CDR3 contains 14 residues. V lost 3 bases to trimming and J lost 4 bases; unmatched junction nucleotides: 4. Per the germline V gene, CDR1 is SGHTA and CDR2 is FQGTGA. CDR3 loop: CASSFRGRADTQYF. CDR3 nucleotides: TGTGCCAGCAGCTTTAGGGGGCGGGCAGATACGCAGTATTTT. Complete variable domain (other parts from reference TRBV7-3 and TRBJ2-3): GAGVSQTPSNKVTEKGKYVELRCDPISGHTALYWYRQSLGQGPEFLIYFQGTGAADDSGLPNDRFFAVRPEGSVSTLKIQRTERGDSAVYLCASSFRGRADTQYFGPGTRLTVL.

CDR3 residues: CASSPGTQDNQPQHF. As DNA, the CDR3 is TGTGCCAGCTCACCAGGGACACAAGACAATCAGCCCCAGCATTTT. The chain couples TRBV18 to TRBJ1-5; TRBD1 might be the D (6 bases). This CDR3 is 15 amino acids long. CDR1 and CDR2 (germline): KGHSH, LQKENI. V lost 2 bases to trimming and J lost 3 bases, with 11 bases between them.

The rearrangement joins TRBV14 to TRBJ2-3; D call uncertain. The CDR3 covers 13 residues. V was pared by 4 bases and J by 2 bases, with 7 bases between. The V gene's germline CDR1 is SGHDN and CDR2 FVKESK. The CDR3 is CASSPYPTDTQYF. The CDR3 nucleotides are TGTGCCAGCAGCCCCTACCCCACAGATACGCAGTATTTT.

J is TRBJ1-2 and V is TRBV19; D might be TRBD1 (6 bases). The CDR3 covers 16 residues. Germline CDR1 reads LNHDA; CDR2 reads SQIVND (reference sequence). Between the trimmed V and J ends, which lost 0 bases and 4 bases, there was a span of 15 bases. CDR3 loop: CASSIDWRGRIYGYTF. The CDR3 bases are TGTGCCAGTAGTATAGATTGGCGGGGGCGCATCTATGGCTACACCTTC.

The V gene is TRBV30, the J gene TRBJ1-1; D ambiguous. Germline V lookup: CDR1 GTSNPN, CDR2 SVGIG (reference sequence). V was pared by 0 bases and J by 2 bases, with 10 bases between. The CDR3 runs to 14 residues. CDR3 sequence reads: CAWSVLRSNTEAFF. The CDR3 DNA sequence: TGTGCCTGGAGTGTACTTAGGAGTAACACTGAAGCTTTCTTT. Full variable domain (missing parts from reference TRBV30 and TRBJ1-1): SQTIHQWPATLVQPVGSPLSLECTVEGTSNPNLYWYRQAAGRGLQLLFYSVGIGQISSEVPQNLSASRPQDRQFILSSKKLLLSDSGFYLCAWSVLRSNTEAFFGQGTRLTVV.

V and J are TRBV7-9 and TRBJ1-2; TRBD1 agrees at 8 bases. J was trimmed by 4 bases and V by 5 bases; bases with no gene match: 12. Germline-derived CDR1 and CDR2 are SEHNR and FQNEAQ (reference sequence). This CDR3 is 16 amino acids long. CDR3 in amino acids: CASSRGTGEYFYGYTF. The CDR3 DNA follows: TGTGCCAGCAGCCGAGGGACAGGAGAGTACTTCTATGGCTACACCTTC.

CDR3 region: CASSYSGLDGYTF. In DNA, the CDR3 is TGTGCCAGCAGTTACTCCGGACTGGATGGCTACACCTTC. The chain is built from TRBV6-6 and TRBJ1-2, with no clear D. Germline values: CDR1 MNHNY, CDR2 SVGAGI (reference sequence). CDR3 length: 13 residues. The V end was cut by 0 bases, the J end by 6 bases, with 8 bases between.

The table lists this clone with a count of one. The chain has TRBV18 and TRBJ1-1, with D perhaps TRBD1 (5 bases). CDR1 and CDR2 from the germline V gene are KGHSH and LQKENI. V gave up 4 bases and J gave up 1 base, with 7 bases separating them. The CDR3 extends over 13 amino acids. As DNA, the CDR3 is TGTGCCAGCTCACAAGACAGGAACACTGAAGCTTTCTTT. Translating it yields CASSQDRNTEAFF.

The rearrangement joins TRBV6-6 to TRBJ2-3; TRBD1 might be the D (6 bases). Germline V gene lookup returns CDR1 MNHNY and CDR2 SVGAGI (reference sequence). Trimming shortened V by 7 bases and J by 0 bases, and 14 bases separated the two germline ends. The CDR3 length is 15 residues. CDR3 nucleotides: TGTGCCAGCATACAGGGCCTAACTAGCACAGATACGCAGTATTTT. Translating gives CASIQGLTSTDTQYF.

The CDR3 DNA is TGTGCCAGCAGGGACACCGTGAACACTGAAGCTTTCTTT. Translation: CASRDTVNTEAFF. The chain is built from TRBV2 and TRBJ1-1, with D perhaps matching TRBD1 (5 bases). CDR1 is SNHLY and CDR2 is FYNNEI in the germline V gene. V shed 6 bases and J shed 0 bases, with 8 bases lying between them. The CDR3 contains 13 residues.

The chain links TRBV15 to TRBJ1-1; 8 nucleotides match TRBD1. This CDR3 comprises 16 residues. The V gene end was trimmed by 3 bases and the J gene end by 3 bases; junction bases not matched to a gene: 9. Germline V gene data show CDR1 as LNHNV and CDR2 as YYDKDF (reference sequence). CDR3 in amino acids: CATSSDQGARYTEAFF. The CDR3 DNA is TGTGCCACCAGCAGTGATCAGGGGGCGAGGTACACTGAAGCTTTCTTT.

V usage is TRBV15 and J usage is TRBJ2-6; D may be TRBD1 (5 bases). The germline V gene has CDR1 LNHNV and CDR2 YYDKDF (reference sequence). The CDR3 extends over 18 amino acids. V was cut by 0 bases and J by 0 bases, with 12 bases left in between. Here the CDR3 reads CATSRDRQGYSGANVLTF. The CDR3 nucleotides read TGTGCCACCAGCAGAGATCGGCAGGGATACTCTGGGGCCAACGTCCTGACTTTC. The entire variable domain, with the rest obtained from reference TRBV15 and TRBJ2-6, is as follows: DAMVIQNPRYQVTQFGKPVTLSCSQTLNHNVMYWYQQKSSQAPKLLFHYYDKDFNNEADTPDNFQSRRPNTSFCFLDIRSPGLGDTAMYLCATSRDRQGYSGANVLTFGAGSRLTVL.

This clone came up a few times. CDR3: CASQRTSGAYEQYF. The DNA for the CDR3 is TGTGCCTCGCAGAGGACTAGCGGGGCCTACGAGCAGTACTTC. This chain links TRBV5-4 with TRBJ2-7; 12 positions match TRBD2. The CDR3 runs to 14 residues. The V gene end was trimmed by 10 bases and the J gene end by 2 bases; junction bases not matched to a gene: 7. Looked up from germline, CDR1 is SGHNT and CDR2 is YYREEE (reference sequence).

This chain uses TRBV15 with TRBJ1-1, with a tentative D call TRBD1 (5 bases). CDR1 is LNHNV and CDR2 is YYDKDF in the germline V gene (reference sequence). Trimming cost V 1 base and J 1 base, with 13 bases left between them. CDR3 length equals 16 residues. The CDR3 DNA is TGTGCCACCAGCAGAGGAATAGGACACGCGAACACTGAAGCTTTCTTT. This encodes CATSRGIGHANTEAFF.

The chain is built from TRBV5-1 and TRBJ2-5; 7 bases are shared with TRBD1. CDR1 is SGHRS, CDR2 YFSETQ, per germline. The J segment lost 2 bases and the V segment lost 1 base, leaving 2 bases of the junction unmatched. This CDR3 is 14 amino acids long. The CDR3 bases are TGCGCCAGCAGCTTGCGACAGGGTCAAGAGACCCAGTACTTC. It translates to CASSLRQGQETQYF.

V usage is TRBV7-2 and J usage is TRBJ1-2, with TRBD1 matching over 8 bases. Germline CDR1 reads SGHTA; CDR2 reads FQGNSA. Trimming cost V 5 bases and J 7 bases; bases outside gene matches: 6. This CDR3 region has 13 residues. This CDR3 is CASSRDRGGGYTF. The CDR3 DNA sequence: TGTGCCAGCAGCCGCGACAGGGGCGGTGGCTACACCTTC.

This rearrangement joins TRBV14 to TRBJ2-1; D is unclear. The CDR3 runs to 13 residues. Trimming cost V 2 bases and J 4 bases, with 6 bases left between them. CDR1 and CDR2 from the germline V gene are SGHDN and FVKESK. CDR3 bases: TGTGCCAGCAGCCAAACCCTATACAATGAGCAGTTCTTC. It yields the protein CASSQTLYNEQFF.

The V and J genes are TRBV19 and TRBJ1-1; no clear D. The CDR3 covers 15 residues. Trimming shortened V by 6 bases and J by 1 base, and 15 bases separated the two germline ends. Germline V gene sequence: CDR1 LNHDA, CDR2 SQIVND (reference sequence). CDR3 loop: CASSPLYGRNTEAFF. In nucleotides, the CDR3 is TGTGCCAGTAGCCCCCTTTACGGTAGGAACACTGAAGCTTTCTTT.

The chain uses TRBV27 and TRBJ2-4, with 8 bases identical to TRBD1. J was trimmed by 0 bases and V by 5 bases; bases with no gene match: 6. Germline CDR1 and CDR2: MNHEY and SMNVEV (reference sequence). The CDR3 is made up of 16 amino acids. CDR3 residues: CASSITGGVAKNIQYF. As DNA, the CDR3 is TGTGCCAGCAGTATAACAGGGGGTGTAGCCAAAAACATTCAGTACTTC.